This T cell receptor beta chain is from a study of cytomegalovirus exposure and HLA in healthy donors. Study results and caveats: Association of 15,000 to 20,000 TCR beta sequences with HLA alleles was found at 0.05 false discovery rate in a later analysis. Earlier analysis looked at TCR beta V segments, and most were productive about 90% or about 30% of the time. What was likely a sequencing artifact was a cluster of highly shared sequence variants. Cytomegalovirus association was assigned to more than 150 TCR beta chains.

Germline V gives CDR1 LNHNV, CDR2 YYDKDF (reference sequence). The V gene end was trimmed by 4 bases and the J gene end by 5 bases; junction bases not matched to a gene: 6. There are 14 residues in the CDR3. Vbeta (60) and Jbeta (13) primers were used in the PCR. Repertoires were generated with immunoSEQ multiplex PCR, while TCRdb's copy carries only in-frame clones and drops some. This table holds 100,000 to 150,000 clones, approximately 10% found once. This clone was observed a few times. Its matching antigen is unknown. This clonotype was sampled from a woman between 18 and 30 years old in good health and CMV-seropositive. The specimen sequenced was PBMCs. This sequence joins TRBV15 and TRBJ2-3; 7 bases map to TRBD1. CDR3 amino acids: CATSNRQGVDTQYF. CDR3 nucleotides: TGTGCCACCAGCAATCGACAGGGAGTAGATACGCAGTATTTT.